This is a list of T cell receptor beta chains from one sample in a study of blood T cells in healthy people across ages. TCRdb re-called the 5' RACE reads through MiXCR, storing one row per CDR3 protein. The data contain 650,000 to 700,000 distinct CDR3 sequences, 45% to 60% of them seen just once; the ten biggest clones take up 13%. Material for sequencing was blood. These receptors were collected from a woman older than 75 in good health. Each CDR3 is given with its conserved first and last residue. Fields, in order: clone size, J gene, D gene, V gene, CDR3 DNA, CDR3 protein. A D gene is named only where the DNA matches it firmly. Clone size, where shown, is once, few, many, or a class for clones that have expanded.

few TRBJ2-7 NA TRBV28 TGTGCCAGCGGGACGGGCAATGAGCAGTACTTC CASGTGNEQYF
NA TRBJ1-4 NA TRBV30 TGTGCCTGGAATTACAGGGAGGCTAATGAAAAACTGTTTTTT CAWNYREANEKLFF
NA TRBJ2-3 TRBD2 TRBV3-1 TGTGCCAGCAGCCAAGATCTGGGCGGGAGGGGGCCAGATACGCAGTATTTT CASSQDLGGRGPDTQYF
many TRBJ2-3 NA TRBV28 TGTGCCAGCAGAGACATGAACAAAGATACGCAGTATTTT CASRDMNKDTQYF
NA TRBJ1-2 NA TRBV3-1 TGTGCCAGCAGCCAAACTGGACTCGAGGGGTATGGCTACACCTTC CASSQTGLEGYGYTF
few TRBJ2-5 TRBD1 TRBV7-2 TGTGCCAGCAGCTCCCGGGACAGGGACGTCGATGAGCAGTACTTC CASSSRDRDVDEQYF
few TRBJ2-7 NA TRBV29-1 TGCAGCGTTGACAGTTACAATGAGCAGTACTTC CSVDSYNEQYF
many TRBJ2-3 NA TRBV20-1 TGCAGTGCTAGTATCCTCAACCAGGAGGCAGATACGCAGTATTTT CSASILNQEADTQYF
few TRBJ2-2 TRBD1 TRBV20-1 TGCAGTGCTAATGGCCACGGACAGGTCGGGGAGCTGTTTTTT CSANGHGQVGELFF
once TRBJ2-5 NA TRBV10-3 TGTGCCACAAGCGGGTCCCTGGGGGAGACCCAGTACTTC CATSGSLGETQYF
many TRBJ2-3 TRBD2 TRBV20-1 TGCAGTGCTCCCGGGGCAGCGGGGGGGACAGATACGCAGTATTTT CSAPGAAGGTDTQYF
few TRBJ1-1 NA TRBV6-2/TRBV6-3 TGTGCCAGCAGTTGGGAAGGGCGCAGAGCTTTCTTT CASSWEGRRAFF
once TRBJ1-1 NA TRBV5-1 TGCGCCAGCTCAACCACGGGACAGAACACTGAAGCTTTCTTT CASSTTGQNTEAFF
many TRBJ1-2 NA TRBV28 TGTGCCAGCAGTTTAAATCCTCTATACGGCTACACCTTC CASSLNPLYGYTF
many TRBJ2-1 TRBD2 TRBV11-2 TGTGCCAGCAGCTCGACTAGCGGGAGTATTTCCTACAATGAGCAGTTCTTC CASSSTSGSISYNEQFF
NA TRBJ1-2 NA TRBV4-3 TGCGCCAGCAGCCAAGTTGGGGGAGCGGCTAACTATGGCTACACCTTC CASSQVGGAANYGYTF
NA TRBJ1-4 NA TRBV29-1 TGCAGCGCGGGACAAACAGATGAAAAACTGTTTTTT CSAGQTDEKLFF
NA TRBJ2-2 NA TRBV27 TGTGCCATCCGTCCAACTGGGGGCACCGGGGAGCTGTTTTTT CAIRPTGGTGELFF
few TRBJ1-5 NA TRBV15 TGTGCCACCAGCAGCTCCGAGGGGGTGAGCAATCAGCCCCAGCATTTT CATSSSEGVSNQPQHF
few TRBJ2-5 TRBD2 TRBV12-3/TRBV12-4 TGTGCCAGCAGTTTAGGAATAGCGGGAGGAGAGACCCAGTACTTC CASSLGIAGGETQYF
once TRBJ2-1 NA TRBV6-1 TGTGCCAGCAGTGACGGGGCTAGCTTAGTCAATGAGCAGTTCTTC CASSDGASLVNEQFF
NA TRBJ2-1 NA TRBV12-3/TRBV12-4 TGTGCCAGCAGTAAATCAGGGTCTCCTGAGCAGTTCTTC CASSKSGSPEQFF